These 31 T cell receptor beta chains came from one sample sequenced in a study of T-cell reconstitution after alpha-beta-depleted transplantation in children listed by TCRdb under 2016. Libraries were built with PCR. For sequencing, an Illumina HiSeq 2500 was employed. Molecular barcoding was employed in the preparation of TCR libraries, with unique molecular identifiers being used to normalize TCRbeta repertoire quantification. TCRdb cleaned the public reads at Q25 with fastp, built clones with MiXCR and kept in-frame beta chains. Identical CDR3 proteins give one entry, which carries the most common genes and DNA. The sample yields some 200,000 distinct CDR3 sequences; just over 14% were counted once. Of the sample, under 15% is held by the ten largest clones. Sequencing was performed on PBMCs from the stem cell graft donor, taken from the stem cell graft. Every receptor here comes from a human donor who donated a stem cell graft to a child with acute lymphoblastic leukemia.

This clonotype was detected ten times or more. The V gene is TRBV14, the J gene TRBJ2-7; tentative D call: TRBD2 (6 bases). The CDR3 consists of 16 residues. CDR1 and CDR2 from the germline V gene are SGHDN and FVKESK. Trimming removed 2 bases from V and 3 bases from J, with 17 bases in between. The CDR3 loop is CASSQLRFSGFYEQYF. CDR3 sequence (DNA): TGTGCCAGCAGCCAACTTCGTTTTAGCGGATTCTACGAGCAGTACTTC.

This clonotype was detected many times. This sequence joins TRBV5-4 and TRBJ2-1; 9 nucleotides line up with TRBD2. In germline, CDR1 is SGHNT, CDR2 YYREEE (reference sequence). With V trimmed by 0 bases and J by 4 bases, 8 bases remained unmatched. CDR3 size: 17 residues. CDR3 residues: CASSLGAEREAYNEQFF. CDR3 coding DNA: TGTGCCAGCAGCTTGGGGGCGGAGCGGGAGGCGTACAATGAGCAGTTCTTC.

This chain joins TRBV29-1 and TRBJ2-1, with D tentatively TRBD1 (6 bases). Trimming cost V 4 bases and J 1 base, with 8 bases left between them. CDR1 is SQVTM and CDR2 is ANQGSEA in the germline V gene. CDR3 length: 13 amino acids. The CDR3 bases are TGCAGCGTTGTGGGGGCGTCCTACAATGAGCAGTTCTTC. It codes for CSVVGASYNEQFF.

This clonotype was seen ten or more times. The rearrangement uses TRBV5-1 and TRBJ1-1, with D possibly TRBD1 on 5 matching bases. Per germline, CDR1 SGHRS and CDR2 YFSETQ. Deletions cut 4 bases from V and 3 bases from J, with 13 bases between. This CDR3 has 14 residues. The CDR3 DNA sequence: TGCGCCAGCAGCCTACAAGGCAGGGACACTGAAGCTTTCTTT. Translation: CASSLQGRDTEAFF.

This clonotype was counted at least ten times. The chain uses TRBV20-1 and TRBJ2-4; the D is unclear. The germline CDR1 and CDR2 sequences are DFQATT and SNEGSKA (reference sequence). CDR3 length equals 13 residues. V lost 0 bases, J lost 8 bases, and 11 bases lay in between. The CDR3 loop is CSAREVWQDIQYF. DNA of the CDR3: TGCAGTGCTAGAGAAGTGTGGCAGGACATTCAGTACTTC.

The V and J genes are TRBV5-1 and TRBJ2-2; D unresolved. The CDR3 consists of 14 residues. Deletions cut 1 base from V and 3 bases from J, with 7 bases between. The V gene's germline CDR1 is SGHRS and CDR2 YFSETQ. CDR3 amino acids: CASSLISYTGELFF. The CDR3, as DNA: TGCGCCAGCAGCTTGATCAGTTACACCGGGGAGCTGTTTTTT. Full variable domain (outside the CDR3, taken from reference TRBV5-1 and TRBJ2-2): KAGVTQTPRYLIKTRGQQVTLSCSPISGHRSVSWYQQTPGQGLQFLFEYFSETQRNKGNFPGRFSGRQFSNSRSEMNVSTLELGDSALYLCASSLISYTGELFFGEGSRLTVL.

This chain joins TRBV11-3 and TRBJ2-5; 8 nucleotides match TRBD2. CDR1 SGHNT and CDR2 YENEEA come from the germline V gene. V dropped 5 bases and J dropped 6; count of bases not matched to a gene: 11. The CDR3 covers 15 residues. CDR3 bases: TGTGCCAGCAGCCGGAGCGGGAGCGGGTTCAAGACCCAGTACTTC. This gives the protein CASSRSGSGFKTQYF.

V usage is TRBV12-3 or TRBV12-4 and J usage is TRBJ2-2; 7 bases are a match to TRBD1. Unmatched junction bases numbered 5, after V lost 5 bases and J lost 2 bases. The CDR3 runs to 15 residues. DNA of the CDR3: TGTGCCAGCAGTGGGGGACAGACCAACACCGGGGAGCTGTTTTTT. It is translated as CASSGGQTNTGELFF.

In this sample, this clonotype turned up many times. The V gene is TRBV9, the J gene TRBJ2-2; no clear D gene. Trimming removed 0 bases from V and 2 bases from J, with 8 bases in between. The CDR3 runs 15 residues. The germline V gene encodes CDR1 SGDLS and CDR2 YYNGEE. The CDR3 spells CASSVDPTNTGELFF. The CDR3, as DNA: TGTGCCAGCAGCGTAGACCCAACTAACACCGGGGAGCTGTTTTTT.

This clonotype was recorded many times. V usage is TRBV12-3 or TRBV12-4 and J usage is TRBJ2-1; D not resolved. V was cut by 8 bases and J by 8 bases, with 16 bases left in between. The CDR3 sequence is 13 residues long. DNA for the CDR3: TGTGCCAGCCGAGGAAGGAGCTTGGATGAGCAGTTCTTC. It codes for CASRGRSLDEQFF.

This clonotype has ten or more counts. The chain recombines TRBV12-3 or TRBV12-4 with TRBJ1-1, with D hard to call. Trimming took off 5 bases at V and 3 bases at J, with 7 bases between the two ends. The CDR3 is 12 amino acids. The CDR3 DNA sequence: TGTGCCAGCAGTGTATTGGACACTGAAGCTTTCTTT. Translated: CASSVLDTEAFF.

This clonotype has a count of ten or more. The chain joins TRBV5-1 to TRBJ2-3; D may be TRBD1 (6 bases). Trimming left V 0 bases short and J 5 bases short, with 10 bases between. CDR1 and CDR2 (germline): SGHRS, YFSETQ. This CDR3 region has 14 residues. The CDR3 spells CASSLDRAEDTQYF. DNA for the CDR3: TGCGCCAGCAGCTTGGACAGGGCAGAAGATACGCAGTATTTT.

This clonotype was picked up a small number of times. V usage is TRBV20-1 and J usage is TRBJ2-7; maybe TRBD2 (6 bases). With 5 bases removed from V and 1 base from J, the gap between germline ends came to 15 bases. The CDR3 runs to 14 residues. Germline CDR1 DFQATT, CDR2 SNEGSKA (reference sequence). The CDR3: CSALTRSESYEQYF. In DNA, the CDR3 is TGCAGTGCTTTGACTAGATCAGAGTCCTACGAGCAGTACTTC.

This clonotype was seen ten or more times. The chain is built from TRBV12-3 or TRBV12-4 and TRBJ1-5; 7 nucleotides line up with TRBD1. The CDR3 runs to 16 residues. The V gene end was trimmed by 3 bases and the J gene end by 0 bases; junction bases not matched to a gene: 5. CDR3 nucleotide sequence: TGTGCCAGCAGTTTGTCCGGGACAGTTAGCAATCAGCCCCAGCATTTT. Protein sequence: CASSLSGTVSNQPQHF.

In this sample, this clonotype turned up many times. The rearrangement joins TRBV5-1 to TRBJ2-5, with TRBD1 as a possible D gene (6 bases). The CDR3 totals 15 residues. Germline CDR1 SGHRS, CDR2 YFSETQ. Deletions cut 4 bases from V and 0 bases from J, with 13 bases between. The CDR3 loop reads CASSPGQGYQETQYF. The CDR3 DNA sequence: TGCGCCAGCAGCCCCGGGCAGGGGTACCAAGAGACCCAGTACTTC.

This clonotype was observed many times. V and J are TRBV5-1 and TRBJ2-1, with D tentatively TRBD1 (6 bases). The germline gives CDR1 SGHRS, CDR2 YFSETQ. V lost 0 bases and J lost 5, with 9 bases in between. This CDR3 has 14 residues. In DNA, the CDR3 is TGCGCCAGCAGCTTGGGTGGGGGCCACAATGAGCAGTTCTTC. Encoded protein: CASSLGGGHNEQFF.

This clonotype was picked up many times. This chain joins TRBV12-3 or TRBV12-4 and TRBJ2-7, with D uncertain. This CDR3 is 11 amino acids long. Trimming stripped 5 bases from V and 6 bases from J, with 8 bases between. CDR3 nucleotides: TGTGCCAGCAGTCACCTCCGCGAGCAGTACTTC. It specifies CASSHLREQYF.

This clonotype was picked up a small number of times. The rearrangement joins TRBV20-1 to TRBJ2-2; the D is unclear. V lost 3 bases, J lost 1 base, and 6 bases lay in between. The CDR3 covers 13 residues. Germline CDR1 reads DFQATT; CDR2 reads SNEGSKA (reference sequence). CDR3 coding DNA: TGCAGTGCTAGGTTGGGGAACACCGGGGAGCTGTTTTTT. This encodes CSARLGNTGELFF.

This clonotype has a count of ten or more. The chain is built from TRBV4-1 and TRBJ1-3; D remains unclear. The V gene's germline CDR1 is MGHRA and CDR2 YSYEKL. V was cut by 0 bases and J by 0 bases, with 9 bases left in between. The CDR3 runs 16 residues. CDR3: CASSQDQRGSGNTIYF. The CDR3 DNA is TGCGCCAGCAGCCAAGATCAGAGAGGCTCTGGAAACACCATATATTTT.

CDR3 in DNA: TGCGCCAGCAGTAAGGACAGCCTCAATCAGCCCCAGCATTTT. This codes for CASSKDSLNQPQHF. V usage is TRBV5-1 and J usage is TRBJ1-5; maybe TRBD1 (6 bases). In germline, CDR1 is SGHRS, CDR2 YFSETQ. V was pared by 5 bases and J by 3 bases, with 12 bases between. This CDR3 contains 14 residues.

V gene TRBV20-1 combines with J gene TRBJ2-1, with a weak D call TRBD2 (6 bases). The CDR3 is 16 amino acids. The germline gives CDR1 DFQATT, CDR2 SNEGSKA (reference sequence). The V and J ends lost 4 bases and 4 bases respectively, with 20 bases between them. CDR3 nucleotides: TGCAGTGCTAATTCGCAGGAGCTAGCGATGTACAATGAGCAGTTCTTC. Translated: CSANSQELAMYNEQFF.

This clonotype was seen at least ten times. The rearrangement joins TRBV11-3 to TRBJ2-3; D remains ambiguous. Germline V gene lookup returns CDR1 SGHNT and CDR2 YENEEA. This CDR3 contains 13 residues. V shed 1 base and J shed 3 bases, with 5 bases lying between them. CDR3 nucleotides: TGTGCCAGCAGCTTAGGCGCGACAGATACGCAGTATTTT. Protein: CASSLGATDTQYF.

There are many counts of this clonotype. The chain combines TRBV20-1 with TRBJ1-1; D is unresolved. The CDR3 has 13 residues. The V end was cut by 0 bases, the J end by 1 base, with 6 bases between. The germline V gene encodes CDR1 DFQATT and CDR2 SNEGSKA (reference sequence). The CDR3 DNA sequence: TGCAGTGCTAGAGATTGGACGAACACTGAAGCTTTCTTT. Translating it yields CSARDWTNTEAFF.

This clonotype was seen many times. The chain couples TRBV10-3 to TRBJ1-6; D call uncertain. The V end was cut by 4 bases, the J end by 10 bases, with 14 bases between. Germline V lookup: CDR1 ENHRY, CDR2 SYGVKD. CDR3 length: 14 amino acids. CDR3 in DNA: TGTGCCATCAGTGTAAAGGGTGAGGCATCACCCCTCCACTTT. Encoded protein: CAISVKGEASPLHF.

This clonotype came up many times. This chain connects TRBV9 to TRBJ2-1; tentative D call: TRBD2 (6 bases). The CDR3 totals 16 residues. The germline CDR1 and CDR2 sequences are SGDLS and YYNGEE. V lost 1 base, J lost 7 bases, and 18 bases lay in between. CDR3 protein: CASSVKIAEEGNEQFF. DNA for the CDR3: TGTGCCAGCAGCGTAAAAATAGCTGAGGAGGGAAATGAGCAGTTCTTC.

The rearrangement uses TRBV28 and TRBJ2-7, with D unclear. V lost 8 bases, J lost 7 bases, and 15 bases lay in between. Germline V lookup: CDR1 MDHEN, CDR2 SYDVKM. The CDR3 extends over 12 amino acids. CDR3 residues: CASSKGFREQYF. DNA for the CDR3: TGTGCCAGCTCCAAGGGTTTTAGGGAGCAGTACTTC.

This chain uses TRBV3-1 with TRBJ2-3; 7 bases fit TRBD1. J lost 0 bases, V lost 4 bases, and 4 bases had no gene match. The CDR3 runs 15 residues. Germline V gene sequence: CDR1 LGHDT, CDR2 YNNKEL (reference sequence). The CDR3 here is CASSPTTGSTDTQYF. CDR3 DNA sequence: TGTGCCAGCAGCCCCACGACAGGGAGCACAGATACGCAGTATTTT.

The CDR3 reads CASRLDQGSTDTQYF. The CDR3 DNA reads as TGTGCCAGCAGACTTGACCAGGGAAGCACAGATACGCAGTATTTT. The chain recombines TRBV11-3 with TRBJ2-3; D might be TRBD1 (5 bases). V shed 6 bases and J shed 0 bases, with 13 bases lying between them. Germline CDR1 reads SGHNT; CDR2 reads YENEEA. This CDR3 region has 15 residues.

The table lists this clonotype with many counts. The rearrangement joins TRBV28 to TRBJ1-1; tentatively, D is TRBD1 (5 bases). The V and J ends lost 3 bases and 0 bases respectively, with 17 bases between them. Germline CDR1 reads MDHEN; CDR2 reads SYDVKM. This CDR3 is 17 amino acids long. The CDR3 protein is CASSFLAAGIMNTEAFF. The CDR3 DNA follows: TGTGCCAGCAGTTTCCTAGCGGCAGGGATAATGAACACTGAAGCTTTCTTT.

The sample holds a few counts of this clonotype. This chain joins TRBV20-1 and TRBJ2-3; 11 bases align to TRBD1. CDR1 is DFQATT, CDR2 SNEGSKA, per germline (reference sequence). The CDR3 has 15 residues. Trimming took 2 bases from V and 10 from J; bases not matched to a gene: 11. This chain's CDR3 is CSARPGQGARYSQYF. DNA of the CDR3: TGCAGTGCTAGACCCGGACAGGGGGCACGCTACTCGCAGTATTTT.

There are many counts of this clonotype. This chain links TRBV6-1 with TRBJ2-7; TRBD1 matches 7 bases. The germline V gene encodes CDR1 MNHNS and CDR2 SASEGT. There are 14 residues in the CDR3. Trimming cost V 6 bases and J 2 bases; bases outside gene matches: 7. CDR3 region: CASRDRDRTYEQYF. The CDR3 DNA reads TGTGCCAGCAGGGACCGGGACAGAACCTACGAGCAGTACTTC.